This entry lists 8 T cell receptor beta chains sequenced from one sample in a study of CD8 T cells in ankylosing spondylitis. TCRdb reanalysed the 5' RACE reads using MiXCR and keeps one entry per CDR3 protein. The table lists some 250,000 distinct CDR3 sequences, roughly a quarter of them singletons. Sequencing used blood, either unsorted or a sorted T cell fraction (not recorded which). The receptors here all came from a male donor with ankylosing spondylitis or in good health (not recorded which).

This clonotype showed up just a few times. V is TRBV20-1 and J is TRBJ1-1; D is ambiguous. CDR1 is DFQATT and CDR2 is SNEGSKA in the germline V gene (reference sequence). CDR3 length: 14 residues. V gave up 0 bases and J gave up 1 base, with 9 bases separating them. The DNA for the CDR3 is TGCAGTGCTAGAGAGGGTTCAGAGAACACTGAAGCTTTCTTT. Translated, it gives CSAREGSENTEAFF.

This clonotype was counted ten times or more. The chain employs TRBV4-1 and TRBJ1-2, with D possibly matching TRBD1 (5 bases). Per the germline V gene, CDR1 is MGHRA and CDR2 is YSYEKL. The V gene lost 1 base and the J gene lost 4 bases, with 10 bases spanning the gap. This CDR3 has 14 residues. CDR3 residues: CASSQARAGYGYTF. In nucleotides, the CDR3 is TGCGCCAGCAGCCAAGCCAGGGCAGGCTATGGCTACACCTTC.

This clonotype was counted at least ten times. V usage is TRBV3-1 and J usage is TRBJ1-2; D not certain. Trimming cost V 0 bases and J 0 bases, with 11 bases left between them. Germline CDR1 LGHDT, CDR2 YNNKEL (reference sequence). The length of the CDR3 is 16 residues. CDR3 residues: CASSQDMRRANYGYTF. The CDR3 bases are TGTGCCAGCAGCCAAGATATGAGGAGGGCTAACTATGGCTACACCTTC.

The CDR3 nucleotides are TGCGCCAGCAGCCAAGGAGGGGGGAGGGGTCGAGCCTACGAGCAGTACTTC. It is translated as CASSQGGGRGRAYEQYF. The genes are TRBV4-1 and TRBJ2-7; tentative D call: TRBD2 (7 bases). The CDR3 covers 17 residues. The V gene lost 1 base and the J gene lost 2 bases, with 18 bases spanning the gap. The germline CDR1 and CDR2 sequences are MGHRA and YSYEKL.

This clonotype was observed many times. The chain combines TRBV20-1 with TRBJ2-1; D remains ambiguous. The ends were cut back, 6 bases at V and 15 bases at J, with 24 bases in the middle. The CDR3 is 13 amino acids. Germline CDR1 is DFQATT and CDR2 is SNEGSKA (reference sequence). For the CDR3, the DNA is TGCAGTGCCAGCGCGTTAGGACGCGCGGTTTGGTTCTTC. This sequence encodes CSASALGRAVWFF.

This clonotype was recorded a few times. The rearrangement links TRBV12-3 or TRBV12-4 to TRBJ2-3, with D perhaps matching TRBD1 (6 bases). V lost 6 bases to trimming and J lost 6 bases, with 16 bases between them. This CDR3 is 14 amino acids long. CDR3 sequence (DNA): TGTGCCAGCAGCCGCAGGGACATAACGGATACGCAGTATTTT. Translated: CASSRRDITDTQYF.

The chain carries TRBV20-1 and TRBJ2-5; perhaps TRBD1 as D (6 bases). The CDR3 runs to 17 residues. The germline V gene has CDR1 DFQATT and CDR2 SNEGSKA (reference sequence). Trimming shortened V by 1 base and J by 1 base, and 19 bases separated the two germline ends. CDR3 in amino acids: CSARGGQTGTIQETQYF. CDR3 DNA: TGCAGTGCTAGAGGGGGCCAGACAGGAACTATCCAAGAGACCCAGTACTTC.

This clonotype was counted many times. This chain links TRBV12-3 or TRBV12-4 with TRBJ1-2; D uncertain. V was trimmed by 5 bases and J by 1 base, leaving 29 bases between them. The CDR3 runs 20 residues. CDR3 residues: CASSLRHPGSRRGFNYGYTF. DNA for the CDR3: TGTGCCAGCAGTCTCCGACATCCCGGCAGCCGGCGTGGTTTTAACTATGGCTACACCTTC.